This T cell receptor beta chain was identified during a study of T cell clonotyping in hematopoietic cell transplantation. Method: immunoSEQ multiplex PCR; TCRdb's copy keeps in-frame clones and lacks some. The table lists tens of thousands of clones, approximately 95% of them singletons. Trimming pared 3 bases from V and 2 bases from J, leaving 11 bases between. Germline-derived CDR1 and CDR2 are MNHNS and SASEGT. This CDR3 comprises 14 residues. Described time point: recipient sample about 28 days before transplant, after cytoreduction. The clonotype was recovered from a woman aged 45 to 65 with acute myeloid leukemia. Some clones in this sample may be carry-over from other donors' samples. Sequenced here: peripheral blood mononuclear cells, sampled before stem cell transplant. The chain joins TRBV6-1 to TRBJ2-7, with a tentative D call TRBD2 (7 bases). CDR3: CASSDRGATYEQYF. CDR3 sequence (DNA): TGTGCCAGCAGTGATCGGGGGGCCACCTACGAGCAGTACTTC.